A selection of T cell receptor beta chains follows, all from one sample in a study of T cell repertoires in cytomegalovirus infection. TCRdb used MiXCR to reprocess the reads, holding one entry per CDR3 protein. The sample carries a few hundred thousand distinct CDR3 sequences, almost 40% recorded once. Their recognized antigens are unknown. Material: cultured PBMCs, obtained from culture after CMV antigen stimulation. These receptors all come from a human donor in good health (CMV status not recorded). Some clones in this sample may be carry-over from other donors' samples. CDR3s include the opening cysteine and the closing phenylalanine or tryptophan. Each record gives: D gene, V gene, clone size, J gene, CDR3 DNA, CDR3 protein. A D gene is named only where the DNA matches it firmly. The size field is filled for only some rows; it gives once, few, many or a size class.

d_gene: TRBD1; v_gene: TRBV7-2; abundance: few; j_gene: TRBJ2-1; CDR3nt: TGTGCCAGCAAAGGGACAGGGCCCTACAATGAGCAGTTCTTC; CDR3aa: CASKGTGPYNEQFF
d_gene: TRBD1; v_gene: TRBV28; abundance: .; j_gene: TRBJ1-4; CDR3nt: TGTGCCAGCAGTCCGCTGACAGGGGGCGTCACCTCGGATGAAAAACTGTTTTTT; CDR3aa: CASSPLTGGVTSDEKLFF
d_gene: .; v_gene: TRBV20-1; abundance: once; j_gene: TRBJ1-3; CDR3nt: TGCAGTGCTATAGGGGGAGACACCATATATTTT; CDR3aa: CSAIGGDTIYF
d_gene: TRBD2; v_gene: TRBV19; abundance: .; j_gene: TRBJ2-1; CDR3nt: TGTGCAAGTACGGCTAGCGGTTACAATGAGCAGTTCTTC; CDR3aa: CASTASGYNEQFF
d_gene: .; v_gene: TRBV7-9; abundance: .; j_gene: TRBJ1-1; CDR3nt: TGTGCCAGCAGCTCGGTTGGAGTCTCCGGGTTAGACACTGAAGCTTTCTTT; CDR3aa: CASSSVGVSGLDTEAFF
d_gene: TRBD2; v_gene: TRBV6-2/TRBV6-3; abundance: once; j_gene: TRBJ2-1; CDR3nt: TGTGCCAGCAGTTACTCTGGCGGGAGTGCGCTGTCCTACAATGAGCAGTTCTTC; CDR3aa: CASSYSGGSALSYNEQFF
d_gene: .; v_gene: TRBV6-8; abundance: .; j_gene: TRBJ2-3; CDR3nt: TGTGCCAGCAGTTATCGGACCCGCACAGATAGGCAGTATTTT; CDR3aa: CASSYRTRTDRQYF
d_gene: .; v_gene: TRBV7-9; abundance: .; j_gene: TRBJ2-5; CDR3nt: TGTGCCAGCAGCTCCTATATTTTGGGCGATTATGCCGAAACACAAGAGACCCAGTACTTC; CDR3aa: CASSSYILGDYAETQETQYF
d_gene: .; v_gene: TRBV2; abundance: .; j_gene: TRBJ2-5; CDR3nt: TGTGCCAGCAGTCCGACTATGGGTGAGGAGACCCAGTACTTC; CDR3aa: CASSPTMGEETQYF
d_gene: .; v_gene: TRBV12-3/TRBV12-4; abundance: .; j_gene: TRBJ1-4; CDR3nt: TGTGCCAGCAGTCCCCGCGGGGGGAGGGAAAAACTGTTTTTT; CDR3aa: CASSPRGGREKLFF
d_gene: TRBD2; v_gene: TRBV19; abundance: .; j_gene: TRBJ2-3; CDR3nt: TGTGCCAGCAGAAGGGCCCCTACTAGCGGGGGGCGATATGCTAGCACAGATACGCAGTATTTT; CDR3aa: CASRRAPTSGGRYASTDTQYF
d_gene: TRBD1; v_gene: TRBV6-1; abundance: .; j_gene: TRBJ1-6; CDR3nt: TGTGCCAGCAGCTCTCAGGCACAGGGGGGTAATTCACCCCTCCACTTT; CDR3aa: CASSSQAQGGNSPLHF
d_gene: .; v_gene: TRBV20-1; abundance: once; j_gene: TRBJ2-7; CDR3nt: TGCAGTGCTAGAGGCCCCGGTACGAGCTACGAGCAGTACTTC; CDR3aa: CSARGPGTSYEQYF
d_gene: TRBD1; v_gene: TRBV27; abundance: .; j_gene: TRBJ1-2; CDR3nt: TGTGCCAGCAGCGTGTCAGGGGGGTACTATGGCTACACCTTC; CDR3aa: CASSVSGGYYGYTF
d_gene: .; v_gene: TRBV19; abundance: once; j_gene: TRBJ2-3; CDR3nt: TGTGCCAGTGCCACGACAACTAGCACAGATACGCAGTATTTT; CDR3aa: CASATTTSTDTQYF
d_gene: .; v_gene: TRBV7-9; abundance: .; j_gene: TRBJ2-7; CDR3nt: TGTGCCGGGTCGGAGGACTACGAGCAGTACTTC; CDR3aa: CAGSEDYEQYF
d_gene: .; v_gene: TRBV7-2; abundance: .; j_gene: TRBJ2-5; CDR3nt: TGTGCCAGCAACCAGCACACGGGGGAGACCCAGTACTTC; CDR3aa: CASNQHTGETQYF
d_gene: TRBD2; v_gene: TRBV7-7; abundance: .; j_gene: TRBJ2-1; CDR3nt: TGTGCCAGCAGCTCCGGGACTAAAAAGGGCGATGAGCAGTTCTTC; CDR3aa: CASSSGTKKGDEQFF
d_gene: TRBD1; v_gene: TRBV7-9; abundance: .; j_gene: TRBJ1-6; CDR3nt: TGTGCCAGCAGCTTCGGGACAGACTCACCCCTCCACTTT; CDR3aa: CASSFGTDSPLHF
d_gene: .; v_gene: TRBV7-2; abundance: .; j_gene: TRBJ1-4; CDR3nt: TGTGCCAGCAGTTTAAGGGGACAAGATAATGAAAAACTGTTTTTT; CDR3aa: CASSLRGQDNEKLFF
d_gene: .; v_gene: TRBV11-3; abundance: .; j_gene: TRBJ2-3; CDR3nt: TGTGCCAGCAGCAACATGGCAGATACGCAGTATTTT; CDR3aa: CASSNMADTQYF
d_gene: .; v_gene: TRBV4-1; abundance: .; j_gene: TRBJ2-3; CDR3nt: TGCGCCAGCAGCCAGCCCCGGTCCGCCAATACGCAGTATTTT; CDR3aa: CASSQPRSANTQYF
d_gene: TRBD1; v_gene: TRBV19; abundance: once; j_gene: TRBJ2-1; CDR3nt: TGTGCCAGTAGCACCTATGACAGGGGTAACTACAATGAGCAGTTCTTC; CDR3aa: CASSTYDRGNYNEQFF
d_gene: TRBD2; v_gene: TRBV4-1; abundance: once; j_gene: TRBJ2-3; CDR3nt: TGCGCCAGCAGGGCTAGCGGGAGTATAGATACGCAGTATTTT; CDR3aa: CASRASGSIDTQYF
d_gene: .; v_gene: TRBV25-1; abundance: few; j_gene: TRBJ2-1; CDR3nt: TGTGCCAGCAGTGAATTCAGCTACAATGAGCAGTTCTTC; CDR3aa: CASSEFSYNEQFF
d_gene: .; v_gene: TRBV18; abundance: .; j_gene: TRBJ2-5; CDR3nt: TGTGCCAGCTCACCACCAGAACTAGCAGAGACCCAGTACTTC; CDR3aa: CASSPPELAETQYF
d_gene: TRBD2; v_gene: TRBV7-2; abundance: .; j_gene: TRBJ2-4; CDR3nt: TGTGCCAGCAGCTTATCACTAGCGGCCGTAGCCAAAAACATTCAGTACTTC; CDR3aa: CASSLSLAAVAKNIQYF
d_gene: TRBD2; v_gene: TRBV6-2/TRBV6-3; abundance: .; j_gene: TRBJ2-3; CDR3nt: TGTGCCAGCAGCCGAGCGGGGATTTCCACAGATACGCAGTATTTT; CDR3aa: CASSRAGISTDTQYF
d_gene: TRBD1; v_gene: TRBV7-2; abundance: .; j_gene: TRBJ1-4; CDR3nt: TGTGCCAGCAGCTTAGTGGTAGGGGGCGAAAAACTGTTTTTT; CDR3aa: CASSLVVGGEKLFF
d_gene: .; v_gene: TRBV19; abundance: .; j_gene: TRBJ1-1; CDR3nt: TGTGCCAGTAGTATAGGGGGCCAGACTGAAGCTTTCTTT; CDR3aa: CASSIGGQTEAFF
d_gene: TRBD2; v_gene: TRBV11-2; abundance: .; j_gene: TRBJ2-3; CDR3nt: TGTGCCAGCAGCTTAGAAGGACTAGCGGGAGGTGGAGATACGCAGTATTTT; CDR3aa: CASSLEGLAGGGDTQYF
d_gene: .; v_gene: TRBV7-2; abundance: .; j_gene: TRBJ1-1; CDR3nt: TGTGCCAGCAGCCCTAACTCCGGTGGCGGCACTGAAGCTTTCTTT; CDR3aa: CASSPNSGGGTEAFF
d_gene: TRBD2; v_gene: TRBV10-3; abundance: .; j_gene: TRBJ2-3; CDR3nt: TGTGCCATCAGGAGTAGCGGGAGCGCAGATACGCAGTATTTT; CDR3aa: CAIRSSGSADTQYF
d_gene: .; v_gene: TRBV7-6; abundance: .; j_gene: TRBJ2-7; CDR3nt: TGTGCCAGCAGCACTACAGGGAGCGGCGAGCAGTACTTC; CDR3aa: CASSTTGSGEQYF
d_gene: .; v_gene: TRBV7-4; abundance: .; j_gene: TRBJ2-2; CDR3nt: TGTGCCAGCAGCTCTAGCGCCACCGGGGAGCTGTTTTTT; CDR3aa: CASSSSATGELFF
d_gene: .; v_gene: TRBV7-2; abundance: few; j_gene: TRBJ2-5; CDR3nt: TGTGCCAGCAGGAAGGCGAGGGGAGAGACCCAGTACTTC; CDR3aa: CASRKARGETQYF
d_gene: .; v_gene: TRBV20-1; abundance: .; j_gene: TRBJ2-7; CDR3nt: TGCAGTGCTGCCGTAGGGTCCTACGAGCAGTACTTC; CDR3aa: CSAAVGSYEQYF
d_gene: .; v_gene: TRBV10-2; abundance: few; j_gene: TRBJ2-2; CDR3nt: TGCGCCAGCAGGTTTAGGGCCGGGGAGCTGTTTTTT; CDR3aa: CASRFRAGELFF
d_gene: TRBD1; v_gene: TRBV7-9; abundance: few; j_gene: TRBJ1-6; CDR3nt: TGTGCCAGCAGAAACTTGGGACAGATTAATTCACCCCTCCACTTT; CDR3aa: CASRNLGQINSPLHF
d_gene: TRBD1; v_gene: TRBV5-1; abundance: .; j_gene: TRBJ1-4; CDR3nt: TGCGCCAGCAGCAGACGACAGGGGGCTGATGAAAAACTGTTTTTT; CDR3aa: CASSRRQGADEKLFF
d_gene: TRBD2; v_gene: TRBV7-6; abundance: .; j_gene: TRBJ2-5; CDR3nt: TGTGCCAGCAGCTTTTCGGGCGGGAGGGAAGAGACCCAGTACTTC; CDR3aa: CASSFSGGREETQYF
d_gene: .; v_gene: TRBV7-2; abundance: few; j_gene: TRBJ1-5; CDR3nt: TGTGCCAGCAGCTTAACGCCTACCGGCAATCAGCCCCAGCATTTT; CDR3aa: CASSLTPTGNQPQHF